This T cell receptor (beta chain) came from a study of blood T cells in healthy people across ages. A second PCR of about 6 to 11 cycles used a sample-barcoded 5' primer and a J-beta primer mix. TCRdb used MiXCR to reprocess the 5' RACE reads, holding one entry per CDR3 protein. Of about 970,000 distinct CDR3 sequences detected, roughly 51% appear once; the ten largest clones hold 20% to 25%. This clonotype was seen only a few times. What it binds is unknown. V lost 2 bases and J 2 bases, leaving 5 bases between the germline ends. The germline gives CDR1 MGHRA, CDR2 YSYEKL. CDR3 length equals 13 residues. Study-wide results and caveats: Changes seen in expanded clonotypes were possibly confounded by donor CMV status left unknown.

This TCR was recovered from an older woman in good health. The chain has TRBV4-1 and TRBJ2-3; D unresolved. Sequencing input: blood. The CDR3 sequence: CASSQPDTDTQYF. CDR3 DNA sequence: TGCGCCAGCAGCCAACCAGACACAGATACGCAGTATTTT.